This T cell receptor (beta chain) is from a study of blood T cell repertoires in COVID-19. The wider study: Acute-phase and convalescent COVID-19 samples originated in the United States, Italy and Spain. T cells, B-cell-depleted T cells, or PBMCs provided the cDNA or gDNA that served as material.

Study processing details: Reference gene primer amplification in the assay estimated nucleated cell counts. Sequenced by immunoSEQ multiplex PCR; TCRdb stores in-frame clones only, minus some. Clone size and V and J calls were adopted from that table, with D and trimming inferred from the DNA. The profile shows 60,000 to 85,000 clones, more than 90% of them singletons. CDR1 and CDR2 from the germline V gene are MNHEY and SVGEGT. CDR3 length: 13 residues. V gave up 6 bases and J gave up 4 bases, with 13 bases separating them. The TCR sequence derives from a man aged 50 or older with acute or convalescent COVID-19. The chain is built from TRBV6-2 or TRBV6-3 and TRBJ2-7; tentatively, D is TRBD2 (5 bases). Sequences were obtained from peripheral blood. The CDR3 loop reads CASSTPGIYEQYV. The CDR3 nucleotides read TGTGCCAGCAGCACCCCGGGGATTTACGAGCAGTACGTC.